A selection of T cell receptor beta chains follows, all from one sample in a study of T cells expressing NK-cell markers. TCRdb re-called the 5' RACE reads, yielding one record per CDR3 amino acid sequence without DNA. This sample carries over 250,000 distinct CDR3 sequences, with 4% to 4.5% going to the ten biggest clones. The sample was blood T cells: a sorted CD56 or NKG2C T cell subset, CD4+ or CD8+ T cells, or bulk PBMC T cells (not recorded which). The receptors shown here come from a woman aged 18-70 years in good health. Both conserved end residues are part of each CDR3.

V	J	CDR3
TRBV5-6	TRBJ1-6	CASSLGTSSYNSPLHF
TRBV7-2	TRBJ2-7	CASSPSVGEQYF
TRBV9	TRBJ2-3	CASNSRGAHDTQYF
TRBV11-2	TRBJ2-1	CASSLLLLNEQFF
TRBV29-1	TRBJ1-2	CSVEGSTGPNYGYTF
TRBV15	TRBJ1-5	CATSWGQSNQPQHF
TRBV3-1	TRBJ1-5	CASSQNRVRDQPQHF
TRBV6-5	TRBJ2-6	CASSYGGVGANVLTF
TRBV5-1	TRBJ1-2	CASSLLTGENYGYTF
TRBV4-2	TRBJ1-5	CASSLYEGRGNQPQHF
TRBV20-1	TRBJ2-5	CSASVAGGARETQYF